One and the same sample provided the 30 T cell receptor beta chains below, sequenced in a study of beta chain features in type 1 diabetes. Study outcomes and limitations: In all four CD4+ subsets, TCRB CDR3 length was significantly, moderately reduced in type 1 diabetes.

The authors reverse transcribed all of the isolated RNA, so sequencing captured expressed TCRB transcripts. Using immunoSEQ multiplex PCR, the repertoire was profiled, and TCRdb retains in-frame clones only, with some absent. This table has around 360,000 clones, approximately 12% appearing once. The antigens for these receptors are not known. Source material: naive CD4+ T cells from blood. These receptors all come from a woman aged 18 to 35 with type 1 diabetes.

This clone came up a few times. The J gene is TRBJ1-6, the V gene TRBV30; no clear D. The germline V gene encodes CDR1 GTSNPN and CDR2 SVGIG (reference sequence). The CDR3 covers 14 residues. V was cut by 4 bases and J by 8 bases, with 15 bases left in between. The CDR3 protein is CAWTYTLGDSPLHF. CDR3 nucleotide sequence: TGTGCCTGGACTTACACCCTTGGAGATTCACCCCTCCACTTT.

The chain couples TRBV12-2 to TRBJ2-2; the tabulated D call, TRBD1, remains unverified against the DNA. TRBV12-2 is designated a pseudogene. This CDR3 has 11 amino acids. The CDR3 DNA reads TGTGCAAGTGGGGCCGGCGGGGAGCTGTTTTTT. As protein: CASGAGGELFF.

This clone showed up just a few times. The sample has other DNA sequences that encode this CDR3 too. The chain has TRBV29-1 and TRBJ1-1; D not certain. The V end lost 1 base, the J end lost 0 bases, and 6 bases lay between the germline ends. CDR3 length: 13 residues. The germline CDR1 and CDR2 sequences are SQVTM and ANQGSEA. The CDR3 loop is CSVEGRMNTEAFF. In DNA, the CDR3 is TGCAGCGTTGAAGGCAGGATGAACACTGAAGCTTTCTTT.

The chain employs TRBV6-5 and TRBJ2-7; TRBD1 matches 9 bases. The ends lost 2 bases at V and 5 bases at J; junction bases unmatched: 7. This CDR3 comprises 15 residues. CDR1 MNHEY and CDR2 SVGAGI come from the germline V gene. This chain's CDR3 is CASSYEDRGYHEQYF. For the CDR3, the DNA is TGTGCCAGCAGTTACGAGGACAGGGGTTACCACGAGCAGTACTTC.

This clone has more than one count but fewer than ten. The chain combines TRBV7-9 with TRBJ1-2, with a possible D match to TRBD1 (6 bases). Germline lookup yields CDR1 SEHNR and CDR2 FQNEAQ (reference sequence). The CDR3 is made up of 13 amino acids. V was cut by 5 bases and J by 8 bases, with 15 bases left in between. CDR3 DNA: TGTGCCAGCAGCCCGACAGGCGCGGCAGGCTACACCTTC. It is translated as CASSPTGAAGYTF.

V is TRBV11-2 and J is TRBJ2-5; 8 nucleotides align to TRBD1. The germline CDR1 and CDR2 sequences are SGHAT and FQNNGV. There are 16 residues in the CDR3. V shed 3 bases, J shed 1 base, and the junction held 7 bases outside the gene matches. CDR3 loop: CASSFTRGRGQETQYF. As DNA, the CDR3 is TGTGCCAGCAGCTTTACCAGGGGGCGCGGCCAAGAGACCCAGTACTTC.

This clone was seen a few times. The gene calls are TRBV5-1 and TRBJ1-1; 8 bases are shared with TRBD1. V lost 8 bases to trimming and J lost 5 bases; unmatched junction nucleotides: 8. CDR3 size: 13 residues. Germline loops: CDR1 SGHRS, CDR2 YFSETQ. The CDR3: CASGQGGNTEAFF. The DNA for the CDR3 is TGCGCCAGTGGACAGGGTGGGAATACTGAAGCTTTCTTT.

About this clone: The same CDR3 also results from other DNA sequences found in this sample. CDR3 sequence: CSVEGLMNTEAFF. Written as DNA, the CDR3 is TGCAGCGTTGAAGGACTTATGAACACTGAAGCTTTCTTT. The chain is built from TRBV29-1 and TRBJ1-1; D gene uncertain. V was trimmed by 1 base and J by 0 bases, leaving 6 bases between them. The CDR3 runs 13 residues. Germline assignment: CDR1 SQVTM and CDR2 ANQGSEA.

This chain connects TRBV30 to TRBJ2-7; D is perhaps TRBD1 (5 bases). CDR1 is GTSNPN, CDR2 SVGIG, per germline (reference sequence). V was clipped by 5 bases and J by 7 bases, with 18 bases between them. There are 13 residues in the CDR3. The CDR3 sequence: CAWGRQSPGEQYF. CDR3 DNA sequence: TGTGCCTGGGGGCGGCAGAGTCCAGGGGAGCAGTACTTC.

This clone was picked up a small number of times. Additional DNA sequences in this sample encode the identical CDR3. The rearrangement joins TRBV7-2 to TRBJ2-5, with TRBD1 as a possible D gene (6 bases). This CDR3 contains 13 residues. Between the trimmed V and J ends, which lost 3 bases and 2 bases, there was a span of 7 bases. CDR1 SGHTA and CDR2 FQGNSA come from the germline V gene. The CDR3 DNA is TGTGCCAGCAGCTTCAGGGGTCAAGAGACCCAGTACTTC. Encoded protein: CASSFRGQETQYF.

This clone came up a few times. V is TRBV7-2 and J is TRBJ2-7; tentatively, D is TRBD1 (5 bases). V lost 1 base to trimming and J lost 10 bases, with 17 bases between them. Per germline, CDR1 SGHTA and CDR2 FQGNSA. The CDR3 covers 14 residues. The CDR3 sequence is CASSLGGSQGEQYF. In nucleotides, the CDR3 is TGTGCCAGCAGCTTAGGGGGCTCCCAGGGTGAACAGTACTTC.

For the CDR3, the DNA is TGTGCCTGGATGCGGCAGGGTGGTACTGAAGCTTTCTTT. As protein: CAWMRQGGTEAFF. The genes are TRBV30 and TRBJ1-1; maybe TRBD1 (5 bases). Germline V lookup: CDR1 GTSNPN, CDR2 SVGIG (reference sequence). Trimming took 4 bases from V and 5 from J, leaving 14 bases between them. This CDR3 region has 13 residues.

The CDR3 reads CASSQRRARDTQYF. CDR3 coding DNA: TGCGCCAGCAGCCAGCGCAGGGCGCGGGATACGCAGTATTTT. The chain carries TRBV4-3 and TRBJ2-3; possibly TRBD1 for D (5 bases). V was shortened by 3 bases and J by 6 bases, with 13 bases between the two germline ends. The CDR3 has 14 amino acids. The germline gives CDR1 LGHNA, CDR2 YSLEER.

A few counts support this clone. The rearrangement links TRBV5-1 to TRBJ2-7, with D possibly matching TRBD1 (6 bases). CDR1 and CDR2 (germline): SGHRS, YFSETQ. The CDR3 is made up of 15 amino acids. Trimming removed 3 bases from V and 3 bases from J, with 16 bases in between. The CDR3 region has the DNA TGCGCCAGCAGCTACGGACAGACGAGGGGCTACGAGCAGTACTTC. Translating gives CASSYGQTRGYEQYF.

This clone was seen a few times. This rearrangement joins TRBV5-6 to TRBJ1-2; D unresolved. Germline-derived CDR1 and CDR2 are SGHDT and YYEEEE. The V gene lost 0 bases and the J gene lost 5 bases, with 14 bases spanning the gap. CDR3 size: 15 residues. In DNA form, the CDR3 reads TGTGCCAGCAGCTTGGACGGTCCGGTTCTATATGGCTACACCTTC. Translation gives CASSLDGPVLYGYTF.

V and J are TRBV7-2 and TRBJ1-5, with TRBD1 matching 7 bases. The germline V gene has CDR1 SGHTA and CDR2 FQGNSA. With 1 base clipped from V and 4 bases from J, the junction kept 1 base outside the gene matches. The CDR3 length is 14 residues. As DNA, the CDR3 is TGTGCCAGCAGCTTAGGGGGACAGAATCAGCCCCAGCATTTT. It yields the protein CASSLGGQNQPQHF.

This clone has a handful of counts. The V gene is TRBV4-3, the J gene TRBJ1-5; tentative D call: TRBD1 (5 bases). The V gene's germline CDR1 is LGHNA and CDR2 YSLEER. V shed 1 base and J shed 4 bases, with 11 bases lying between them. The CDR3 has 15 residues. CDR3 in amino acids: CASSQGVGTNQPQHF. As DNA, the CDR3 is TGCGCCAGCAGCCAAGGCGTTGGGACTAATCAGCCCCAGCATTTT.

This clone appeared a single time. The J gene is TRBJ2-3, the V gene TRBV28; 8 nucleotides align to TRBD2. The CDR3 is 13 amino acids. Germline CDR1 MDHEN, CDR2 SYDVKM. Trimming at V came to 10 bases and at J to 5 bases, leaving 8 bases not matched to a gene. DNA of the CDR3: TGTGCCAATCAGCGGGAGATTCGAGATACGCAGTATTTT. It yields the protein CANQREIRDTQYF.

In this sample, this clone turned up a few times. V and J are TRBV4-3 and TRBJ2-7; 10 bases align to TRBD1. The V and J ends lost 5 bases and 3 bases, in that order; junction bases with no gene match: 4. Per the germline V gene, CDR1 is LGHNA and CDR2 is YSLEER. This CDR3 comprises 14 residues. In nucleotides, the CDR3 is TGCGCCAGCAGCTCCGGGACAGGGGTCTACGAGCAGTACTTC. It specifies CASSSGTGVYEQYF.

The rearrangement joins TRBV7-8 to TRBJ1-5, with 8 bases that match TRBD1. Germline CDR1 is SGHVS and CDR2 is FQNEAQ. The J segment lost 0 bases and the V segment lost 6 bases, leaving 7 bases of the junction unmatched. CDR3 size: 16 residues. CDR3 bases: TGTGCCAGCAGAGTTGACAGGGGCTATAGCAATCAGCCCCAGCATTTT. It encodes CASRVDRGYSNQPQHF.

The chain is built from TRBV6-5 and TRBJ2-1; 7 positions match TRBD2. The germline V gene has CDR1 MNHEY and CDR2 SVGAGI. With 0 bases clipped from V and 2 bases from J, the junction kept 1 base outside the gene matches. The CDR3 contains 15 residues. In nucleotides, the CDR3 is TGTGCCAGCAGTTACTCTACTAGCGCCTACAATGAGCAGTTCTTC. This translates into CASSYSTSAYNEQFF.

This clone was seen more than once but under ten times. This chain uses TRBV6-4 with TRBJ1-5, with 11 bases lining up with TRBD1. Looked up from germline, CDR1 is MRHNA and CDR2 is SNTAGT. The CDR3 has 14 amino acids. V lost 10 bases and J lost 2; bases outside the gene matches: 4. CDR3 loop: CATPGQGGNQPQHF. Written as DNA, the CDR3 is TGTGCCACCCCGGGACAGGGGGGCAATCAGCCCCAGCATTTT.

This clone was detected a few times. The J gene is TRBJ2-1, the V gene TRBV15; weak D call: TRBD1 (6 bases). The CDR3 contains 19 residues. Looked up from germline, CDR1 is LNHNV and CDR2 is YYDKDF (reference sequence). The V end was cut by 0 bases, the J end by 2 bases, with 20 bases between. The chain's CDR3 is CATSRDPQPGQTPYNEQFF. The CDR3 DNA reads TGTGCCACCAGCAGAGATCCGCAACCGGGACAAACACCCTACAATGAGCAGTTCTTC.

This clone was observed a few times. V usage is TRBV2 and J usage is TRBJ2-4; D remains ambiguous. CDR1 is SNHLY, CDR2 FYNNEI, per germline. V was pared by 5 bases and J by 3 bases, with 5 bases between. The CDR3 length is 12 residues. The CDR3 sequence: CASSPVKNIQYF. The CDR3 DNA sequence: TGTGCCAGCAGTCCCGTCAAAAACATTCAGTACTTC.

The V gene is TRBV29-1, the J gene TRBJ1-2, with 8 bases identical to TRBD1. Germline V gene sequence: CDR1 SQVTM, CDR2 ANQGSEA. V was clipped by 5 bases and J by 3 bases; unmatched bases: 8. The CDR3 is 14 residues long. The CDR3 here is CSVKGQGSDYGYTF. CDR3 DNA sequence: TGCAGCGTTAAAGGACAGGGATCAGACTATGGCTACACCTTC. Variable domain in full (rest from reference TRBV29-1 and TRBJ1-2): SAVISQKPSRDICQRGTSLTIQCQVDSQVTMMFWYRQQPGQSLTLIATANQGSEATYESGFVIDKFPISRPNLTFSTLTVSNMSPEDSSIYLCSVKGQGSDYGYTFGSGTRLTVV.

The genes are TRBV21-1 and TRBJ2-7; TRBD1 was called by the table and not checked on the DNA. TRBV21-1 is listed as a pseudogene. The CDR3 extends over 13 amino acids. This CDR3 reads CAGATGQPYEQYF. The CDR3 DNA is TGTGCCGGAGCCACGGGACAGCCCTACGAGCAGTACTTC.

The genes are TRBV9 and TRBJ2-1; 9 bases match TRBD2. The length of the CDR3 is 15 residues. The germline CDR1 and CDR2 sequences are SGDLS and YYNGEE. Losses at the gene ends were 4 bases for V and 1 base for J; bases not matched to a gene: 3. CDR3 amino acids: CASSQTSGSYNEQFF. Here the CDR3 DNA reads TGTGCCAGCAGCCAGACTAGCGGATCCTACAATGAGCAGTTCTTC.

The J gene is TRBJ2-7, the V gene TRBV30, with D unresolved. V lost 4 bases to trimming and J lost 5 bases, with 18 bases between them. The CDR3 contains 14 residues. Germline CDR1 reads GTSNPN; CDR2 reads SVGIG (reference sequence). CDR3 in amino acids: CAWIQSGRWNEQYF. CDR3 nucleotides: TGTGCCTGGATCCAATCTGGCAGGTGGAACGAGCAGTACTTC.

The genes are TRBV4-3 and TRBJ1-2; D gene ambiguous. Germline lookup yields CDR1 LGHNA and CDR2 YSLEER. The V end lost 0 bases, the J end lost 1 base, and 9 bases lay between the germline ends. The CDR3 spans 15 residues. Written as DNA, the CDR3 is TGCGCCAGCAGCCAAGATCCCGCAGTTAACTATGGCTACACCTTC. Translation: CASSQDPAVNYGYTF.

This clone showed up just a few times. This chain connects TRBV7-9 to TRBJ1-1, with 8 bases fitting TRBD1. CDR3 length: 17 residues. CDR1 and CDR2 from the germline V gene are SEHNR and FQNEAQ (reference sequence). J lost 3 bases, V lost 5 bases, and 14 bases had no gene match. CDR3 nucleotides: TGTGCCAGCAGCCCACCGGTTGTATCCAGGGGGCACACTGAAGCTTTCTTT. Protein: CASSPPVVSRGHTEAFF.